Presented here are 21 T cell receptor beta chains from one specimen sequenced in a study of OX40 agonist ivuxolimab in advanced cancers. Libraries were made using the immunoSEQ multiplex PCR assay. The immuneACCESS repertoire file appears here via TCRdb, limited to in-frame rearrangements. These files lack a portion of the clones; in checked studies, under half of the deficit traces to unresolved V genes, and the cause of the others is not known. Here the sample has 70,000 to 95,000 clones; 90% occur a single time. Of the sample, less than 0.35% falls within the top ten clones. The sequenced sample was CD4+ or CD8+ T cells sorted from blood, obtained in a trial of the OX40 agonist ivuxolimab. These receptors were taken from an adult with an advanced solid tumor such as melanoma, head and neck, liver or kidney cancer.

J is TRBJ2-7 and V is TRBV6-5, with 7 bases matching TRBD2. The germline V gene has CDR1 MNHEY and CDR2 SVGAGI. This CDR3 is 15 amino acids long. J lost 4 bases, V lost 6 bases, and 12 bases had no gene match. The CDR3 DNA sequence: TGTGCCAGCAGCCCCGCAAGCGGGACCATATACGAGCAGTACTTC. Translating gives CASSPASGTIYEQYF.

The V gene is TRBV9, the J gene TRBJ2-3; D unclear. Germline CDR1 reads SGDLS; CDR2 reads YYNGEE. Trimming stripped 0 bases from V and 2 bases from J, with 13 bases between. The CDR3 is 16 residues long. The CDR3 is CASSVASQEHTDTQYF. CDR3 coding DNA: TGTGCCAGCAGCGTAGCCAGCCAGGAACACACAGATACGCAGTATTTT.

V usage is TRBV27 and J usage is TRBJ2-7, with D maybe TRBD1 (5 bases). There are 14 residues in the CDR3. Trimming shortened V by 3 bases and J by 3 bases, and 12 bases separated the two germline ends. Germline V lookup: CDR1 MNHEY, CDR2 SMNVEV (reference sequence). The CDR3 region is CASSFWAGNYEQYF. CDR3 coding DNA: TGTGCCAGCAGTTTCTGGGCAGGGAACTACGAGCAGTACTTC.

The chain has TRBV19 and TRBJ1-1, with D possibly matching TRBD1 (5 bases). The germline CDR1 and CDR2 sequences are LNHDA and SQIVND (reference sequence). The V and J ends lost 6 bases and 6 bases respectively, with 17 bases between them. The CDR3 spans 14 residues. CDR3 sequence (DNA): TGTGCCAGTAGCGCCGGGGCCCTGGGGGCTGAAGCTTTCTTT. Amino acids: CASSAGALGAEAFF. Full variable domain (rest looked up from reference TRBV19 and TRBJ1-1): DGGITQSPKYLFRKEGQNVTLSCEQNLNHDAMYWYRQDPGQGLRLIYYSQIVNDFQKGDIAEGYSVSREKKESFPLTVTSAQKNPTAFYLCASSAGALGAEAFFGQGTRLTVV.

In this sample, this clone turned up once. V usage is TRBV5-1 and J usage is TRBJ2-1; D may be TRBD2 (6 bases). This CDR3 region has 15 residues. Germline-derived CDR1 and CDR2 are SGHRS and YFSETQ. Trimming took 0 bases from V and 3 from J, leaving 10 bases between them. The CDR3 loop reads CASSLAAGNYNEQFF. The CDR3 DNA reads TGCGCCAGCAGCTTGGCCGCGGGGAACTACAATGAGCAGTTCTTC.

The rearrangement joins TRBV7-3 to TRBJ1-1; 9 bases are shared with TRBD1. The CDR3 is 13 residues long. CDR1 is SGHTA, CDR2 FQGTGA, per germline. The ends lost 5 bases at V and 5 bases at J; junction bases unmatched: 3. The CDR3 reads CASSRQGETEAFF. CDR3 coding DNA: TGTGCCAGCAGCCGACAGGGGGAAACTGAAGCTTTCTTT.

J is TRBJ2-3 and V is TRBV7-3; 10 nucleotides align to TRBD2. The trim removed 6 bases at V and 4 bases at J, leaving 7 bases unmatched. Germline CDR1 reads SGHTA; CDR2 reads FQGTGA. The CDR3 loop spans 15 amino acids. The CDR3 coding sequence is TGTGCCAGCAGTCATAAAGCGGGGGGGCCAGATACGCAGTATTTT. Amino acids: CASSHKAGGPDTQYF.

The rearrangement links TRBV7-3 to TRBJ2-3, with D possibly matching TRBD1 (5 bases). Trimming took off 5 bases at V and 2 bases at J, with 17 bases between the two ends. CDR3 length equals 16 residues. From germline, CDR1 is SGHTA and CDR2 FQGTGA. The CDR3 is CASSRGGAQNTDTQYF. The CDR3, as DNA: TGTGCCAGCAGCCGAGGTGGGGCCCAGAACACAGATACGCAGTATTTT.

The chain has TRBV5-4 and TRBJ2-5; D not certain. V gave up 0 bases and J gave up 1 base, with 10 bases separating them. This CDR3 region has 15 residues. CDR1 SGHNT and CDR2 YYREEE come from the germline V gene (reference sequence). In DNA form, the CDR3 reads TGTGCCAGCAGCTTGGGCCCCGGAGCCCAAGAGACCCAGTACTTC. Protein: CASSLGPGAQETQYF.

The genes are TRBV30 and TRBJ1-4; D is possibly TRBD1 (6 bases). Trimming cost V 0 bases and J 8 bases, with 13 bases left between them. The V gene's germline CDR1 is GTSNPN and CDR2 SVGIG (reference sequence). CDR3 length: 14 amino acids. The CDR3 region is CAWSVIQGNEKLFF. CDR3 sequence (DNA): TGTGCCTGGAGTGTTATACAGGGAAACGAAAAACTGTTTTTT.

V usage is TRBV5-1 and J usage is TRBJ1-4, with 10 bases aligning to TRBD1. The V segment lost 4 bases and the J segment 7 bases; nucleotides outside the gene matches: 10. Germline-derived CDR1 and CDR2 are SGHRS and YFSETQ. This CDR3 is built from 16 residues. The CDR3 DNA follows: TGCGCCAGCAGCGGCGGGACAGGGGATCCTAGTGAAAAACTGTTTTTT. It translates to CASSGGTGDPSEKLFF.

This clone came up once. The chain is built from TRBV11-3 and TRBJ2-3; the match to TRBD1 covers 9 bases. Germline CDR1 is SGHNT and CDR2 is YENEEA. The CDR3 has 14 residues. Losses at the gene ends were 7 bases for V and 6 bases for J; bases not matched to a gene: 8. As DNA, the CDR3 is TGTGCCAGCATGACGGGACAGGGTGAGGATACGCAGTATTTT. Its protein product is CASMTGQGEDTQYF.

The chain employs TRBV27 and TRBJ1-1; 10 bases map to TRBD1. CDR3 size: 16 residues. V was pared by 6 bases and J by 4 bases, with 11 bases of the junction left unmatched. Germline CDR1 reads MNHEY; CDR2 reads SMNVEV (reference sequence). CDR3 in amino acids: CASRKGGQGRTTEAFF. In nucleotides, the CDR3 is TGTGCCAGCAGGAAAGGGGGACAGGGGAGGACCACTGAAGCTTTCTTT.

This clone has only a few counts. The chain combines TRBV7-9 with TRBJ1-2; 9 bases are shared with TRBD1. This CDR3 has 14 amino acids. Trimming cost V 4 bases and J 4 bases; bases outside gene matches: 4. Germline V CDR1 and CDR2: SEHNR, FQNEAQ (reference sequence). The CDR3 loop reads CASSWGQGGYGYTF. The CDR3 bases are TGTGCCAGCAGCTGGGGACAGGGCGGCTATGGCTACACCTTC.

The chain has TRBV29-1 and TRBJ1-2; D call uncertain. V was cut by 4 bases and J by 0 bases, with 6 bases left in between. From germline, CDR1 is SQVTM and CDR2 ANQGSEA. This CDR3 spans 12 amino acids. CDR3 in amino acids: CSVAIPNYGYTF. The CDR3 nucleotides are TGCAGCGTTGCGATTCCTAACTATGGCTACACCTTC.

V gene TRBV4-1 combines with J gene TRBJ2-1, with D hard to call. CDR1 is MGHRA, CDR2 YSYEKL, per germline. The CDR3 runs 17 residues. The germline V and J ends were trimmed by 0 bases and 0 bases, with 12 bases remaining between them. The CDR3, as DNA: TGCGCCAGCAGCCAAGAAATTTGGTCGTCCTCCTACAATGAGCAGTTCTTC. Translating it yields CASSQEIWSSSYNEQFF.

This chain connects TRBV10-1 to TRBJ2-3; 10 bases match TRBD2. CDR1 and CDR2 (germline): WNHNN, SYGVQD (reference sequence). The CDR3 totals 16 residues. Trimming at V came to 3 bases and at J to 0 bases, leaving 3 bases not matched to a gene. CDR3 bases: TGCGCCAGCAGTGAAGGACTAGCGGCTAGCACAGATACGCAGTATTTT. It yields the protein CASSEGLAASTDTQYF.

The chain recombines TRBV2 with TRBJ2-1, with D perhaps TRBD2 (5 bases). V was pared by 4 bases and J by 0 bases, with 10 bases between. Germline CDR1 SNHLY, CDR2 FYNNEI. This CDR3 contains 15 residues. The CDR3 reads CASSGGRSSYNEQFF. CDR3 nucleotides: TGTGCCAGCAGTGGAGGGCGGTCCTCCTACAATGAGCAGTTCTTC.

This chain connects TRBV7-9 to TRBJ2-6; 9 nucleotides align to TRBD1. This CDR3 spans 19 amino acids. CDR1 is SEHNR and CDR2 is FQNEAQ in the germline V gene (reference sequence). V was pared by 5 bases and J by 2 bases, with 13 bases of the junction left unmatched. CDR3 bases: TGTGCCAGCAGCACACTCCCGGGACAGGGTTACGCTGGGGCCAACGTCCTGACTTTC. Protein product: CASSTLPGQGYAGANVLTF.

The chain couples TRBV19 to TRBJ1-1; D is uncertain. The V end was cut by 3 bases, the J end by 4 bases, with 12 bases between. This CDR3 has 14 residues. In germline, CDR1 is LNHDA, CDR2 SQIVND (reference sequence). The CDR3 DNA reads TGTGCCAGTAGTATCAAAGGGAAGGGCACTGAAGCTTTCTTT. It translates to CASSIKGKGTEAFF.

This clone was detected only a few times. J is TRBJ2-6 and V is TRBV6-1, with D hard to call. V gave up 8 bases and J gave up 1 base, with 12 bases separating them. The germline CDR1 and CDR2 sequences are MNHNS and SASEGT. This CDR3 spans 15 amino acids. The CDR3 loop is CASENRGSGANVLTF. CDR3 DNA: TGTGCCAGCGAGAATAGAGGATCTGGGGCCAACGTCCTGACTTTC.